This T cell receptor (beta chain) is from a study of blood T cell dynamics during melanoma immunotherapy (dated by TCRdb to 2019 to 2021). Context from the whole study: Patients with metastatic melanoma were treated with first-line pembrolizumab or nivolumab plus ipilimumab as standard of care in the United Kingdom. To identify early correlates of response, the study profiled peripheral T cell receptor repertoires in patients with metastatic melanoma before and after one cycle of checkpoint inhibitor therapy. The training cohort consisted of consecutive patients, while an additional independent group of patients from the same centre was pooled to form an external validation set.

The CDR3 measures 11 amino acids from cysteine to phenylalanine. Here the CDR3 DNA is all that survives: 33 bases in frame from base 1. The CDR1 and CDR2 encoded by the germline V gene (reference sequence) are DFQATT and SNEGSKA. Trimming removed 4 bases from V and 1 base from J, leaving 4 bases between the germline ends. Results the study describes overall, beyond this receptor: A bifurcated reorganization of the PBMC repertoire at W3, with increased clonality or increased diversity, was observed in patients who later achieved disease control, unlike in progressors. The relatively small sample size was acknowledged as a potential limitation on generalization of the results. Whether the T cell clones behind the repertoire changes were melanoma-specific or instead reflected general immune activation was something the study could not determine.

In regard to this clone: Its antigen specificity is not known. Per-base qualities were not stored, and no clone one base away is much larger.

The sample's time point, from its label and the paper: pre-treatment baseline. Blood samples were collected before treatment (T0) and at week 3 (W3), after the first cycle of checkpoint blockade. Except for a couple of patients with rapid clinical progression, response was assessed 12 weeks after the first infusion by RECIST 1.1; disease control meant complete response, partial response or stable disease. Patients were not eligible if they had prior systemic cancer treatment, concomitant immunosuppressant therapy or synchronous other active malignancies. Bulk PBMC and plasma cell-free DNA were both sequenced for TCR beta so that circulating cells and T cell turnover could be tracked. PBMC were isolated from blood with Lymphoprep and SepMate tubes, followed by red cell lysis. QIAamp DNA Blood Mini kits were used to extract DNA from PBMC and sorted T cell subsets. Every bulk PBMC sample was loaded with the same fixed amount of 350 to 450 ng of DNA. Following the manufacturer instructions, the immunoSEQ TCRb Assay kit was used to amplify TCR beta CDR3 sequences from genomic DNA. The KAPA Library Quantification Kit for Illumina platforms was used to quantify the pooled libraries by qPCR. Pooled libraries were clustered at about 0.55-1.2 pM and sequenced on an Illumina NextSeq 500. As for the original processing: TCR data were analyzed using immunoSEQ ANALYZER and the R LymphoSeq package. A rearrangement efficiency score was calculated as productive divided by the sum of productive and non-productive CDR3 sequences. Within each patient, timepoints were compared pairwise for clonality, measured with the Gini coefficient, and for diversity, measured with the Renyi index at alpha=1. In LymphoSeq, clonal relatedness was computed using an edit distance of 3, and repertoire similarity was computed using the Bhattacharyya coefficient. To classify response, a linear discriminant analysis based on week-3 changes in clonality and diversity was built using the R MASS and caret packages. Imported from immuneACCESS, the table was reduced by TCRdb to in-frame sequences with V and J called. These copies leave out some clones; in studies compared against another copy, an unresolved V gene accounts for under half, and the cause of the remainder is not known. V and J calls and clone size follow that table, whereas D and trimming were derived from the DNA. This sample holds about 10,000 clones; around four fifths were observed only once. The ten largest clones add up to under 20% of the sample.

The TCR originated in a human donor with melanoma. The rearrangement combines TRBV20-1 with TRBJ1-1; the D segment cannot be called with confidence. Sequences were derived from blood, sampled from a patient treated with checkpoint blockade. The DNA reads TGCAGTGCTAAAGGGAACACTGAAGCTTTCTTT. This gives the protein CSAKGNTEAFF.